This T cell receptor beta chain was captured in a study of OX40 agonist ivuxolimab in advanced cancers. Germline loops: CDR1 SQVTM, CDR2 ANQGSEA. This CDR3 comprises 13 residues. Data came from immunoSEQ multiplex PCR; TCRdb stores just in-frame clones and leaves some out. Altogether roughly 100,000 clones are present, under 95% being singletons, with the ten largest covering around 0.86%. The starting material was CD4+ or CD8+ T cells sorted from blood, obtained in a trial of the OX40 agonist ivuxolimab. The clonotype comes from an adult with an advanced solid tumor such as melanoma, head and neck, liver or kidney cancer. The gene calls are TRBV29-1 and TRBJ1-1; D may be TRBD1 (6 bases). CDR3 sequence: CSTLGGMNTEAFF. CDR3 sequence (DNA): TGCAGTACGTTAGGGGGAATGAACACTGAAGCTTTCTTT.